Sequencing of this T cell receptor (beta chain) was carried out in a study of cytomegalovirus exposure and HLA in healthy donors. Regarding the study as a whole: From TCR beta sequences, most subjects' HLA-A and HLA-B alleles were reportedly predicted accurately. It was shown in a later analysis that HLA-associated TCR beta chains were more clonally expanded than other, equally common chains. In an earlier analysis, most TCR beta V segments were productive about 87% or about 30% of the time. Association with HLA alleles at 0.05 false discovery rate was found for 17,000 or so TCR beta sequences in a later analysis.

The PCR had 60 Vbeta and 13 Jbeta primers. Here immunoSEQ multiplex PCR was the method, and the copy in TCRdb shows in-frame clones only, minus some. Of fewer than 250,000 clones detected, about 90% appear once; the ten largest clones hold around 0.99%. On this clone itself: Antigen: not known.

V was shortened by 4 bases and J by 0 bases, with 19 bases between the two germline ends. This CDR3 region has 18 residues. Per germline, CDR1 PRHDT and CDR2 FYEKMQ (reference sequence). The chain has TRBV13 and TRBJ2-1; D not resolved. Specimen: PBMCs. The sequence derives from a boy under 10 years old in good health and CMV-seronegative. The DNA for the CDR3 is TGTGCCAGCAGCTCCTACTCTCTTGGCGACACCTCCTACAATGAGCAGTTCTTC. Its protein is CASSSYSLGDTSYNEQFF.